The text below deals with one T cell receptor (beta chain). Its specificity is unknown. This entry is derived from a study of T cell responses to AZD1222 COVID-19 vaccine. Per germline, CDR1 MNHEY and CDR2 SVGAGI. The V and J ends lost 5 bases and 5 bases, in that order; junction bases with no gene match: 7. The CDR3 length is 14 residues. Sequencing used immunoSEQ multiplex PCR; TCRdb keeps in-frame clones, though not all of them. This sample has approximately 84,000 clones, with roughly 88% found just once. Study-level results: Regions 160-218 and 743-854 held dominance among vaccine-associated CD4 TCRs, which spanned spike.

The sequence derives from an adult who received the AZD1222 COVID-19 vaccine. The chain employs TRBV6-5 and TRBJ2-5, with 8 bases identical to TRBD2. The material sequenced was peripheral blood, taken 28 days after the second AZD1222 dose. DNA of the CDR3: TGTGCCAGCAGTCGACTAGCGTCTGGGGAGACCCAGTACTTC. Protein sequence: CASSRLASGETQYF.